This TCR beta chain was recorded in a study of vaccination effects on CD4 cells after COVID-19 (dated 2022 in TCRdb). With regard to the full study: In the ViraFEST assay, PBMC were stimulated with viral peptide pools, and antigen-specific CD4+ T cell clonotypes were then identified by expansion using TCR sequencing. The study compared SARS-CoV-2 spike-specific CD4+ TCR repertoires before and after mRNA vaccination in COVID-19 convalescent patients and infection-naive vaccine recipients. Participants received two doses of either the BNT162b2 or the mRNA-1273 mRNA SARS-CoV-2 vaccine. About 2 million PBMC per well were cultured in IMDM with about 5% human AB serum, 10 IU/ml IL-2 and gentamicin, plus 10 ug/ml peptides. Cultures from other donors in the study were sequenced using the Oncomine TCR Beta short-read assay on an Illumina iSeq 100. Altogether, nine to ten COVID-19 convalescent patients and a few SARS-CoV-2-naive healthy vaccine recipients made up the full study.

Overall results and qualifications from the work: Limitations of the study were the small number of convalescent patients and the absence of early post-infection timepoints. Marked clonal contraction was observed in both infection-induced and vaccine-induced clones at late post-vaccination timepoints, consistent with waning T cell responses. Among healthy vaccine recipients, nearly all vaccine-induced clones were SARS-CoV-2 mono-reactive, and only 1 of 255 was cross-reactive with common cold coronaviruses.

Library creation used the immunoSEQ multiplex PCR assay. DNA from the CD4+ T cells that had been cultured and isolated underwent TCR beta CDR3 sequencing. The published analysis was carried out like this. Non-productive TCR sequences were removed and reads were trimmed to the CDR3 region, keeping CDR3s of at least 7 amino acids. Antigen-specific clonotypes were identified using the MANAFEST web app by comparison of expansion in peptide wells against reference cultures. Positive clones required FDR<0.05 expansion versus reference and all other wells, odds ratio above 5, and frequency above 0.1% in two replicate wells. Cross-reactive clonotypes were defined as significantly expanded in SARS-CoV-2 spike wells and in at least one common cold coronavirus spike condition. Using the stringdist R package, CDR3 similarity was measured by Levenshtein distance, and unrooted trees were constructed with ape in R 3.6.1. The clones in this table, taken by TCRdb from immuneACCESS, are in-frame only. Not every clone is retained; where verified, under half of the shortfall comes from an unresolved V gene, and the cause of the rest is unknown. V and J calls plus clone size are reproduced from that table; the DNA served to infer D and trimming. This sample lists under 40,000 clones; about 81% were detected once. In total, the top ten clones hold nearly 3% of the sample.

Concerning this clone itself: No antigen is known for it. Base quality data are lacking; no much larger clone is found one base away.

After around ten days of culture, CD4+ T cells were isolated with the EasySep CD4+ T cell isolation kit. Negative nucleocapsid antibody results before and after vaccination confirmed that the healthy vaccine recipients had no prior SARS-CoV-2 infection. Half of the culture medium was replaced with fresh IL-2-containing medium on days 3 and 7. Each peptide stimulation condition was cultured in triplicate wells unless otherwise noted. Using Ficoll-Paque Plus gradient centrifugation, PBMC were separated from whole blood and then either used fresh or cryopreserved at -140C. The QIAamp micro DNA kit was used to extract genomic DNA from the cultured CD4+ T cells. CDR1 and CDR2 are drawn from the germline V gene: KGHSH, LQKENI. The CDR3 holds 15 amino acids from the cysteine to the phenylalanine. CDR3 DNA only is kept here, 45 bases in frame from base 1. Cut back by 6 bases and 7 bases, the V and J ends lie 21 bases apart.

The input for sequencing was CD4+ T cells from PBMCs cultured without peptide, taken before COVID-19 vaccination. The V and J genes are TRBV18 and TRBJ2-5; the best D guess is TRBD1, with 6 bases matching. The clonotype was recovered from a human donor who received a COVID-19 vaccine. The CDR3: CASSESQGPIGTQYF. The DNA sequence reads TGTGCCAGCTCCGAGTCGCAGGGGCCGATAGGGACCCAGTACTTC. The full variable domain, with segments outside the CDR3 supplied by the reference TRBV18 and TRBJ2-5 proteins, appears as NAGVMQNPRHLVRRRGQEARLRCSPMKGHSHVYWYRQLPEEGLKFMVYLQKENIIDESGMPKERFSAEFPKEGPSILRIQQVVRGDSAAYFCASSESQGPIGTQYFGPGTRLLVL.